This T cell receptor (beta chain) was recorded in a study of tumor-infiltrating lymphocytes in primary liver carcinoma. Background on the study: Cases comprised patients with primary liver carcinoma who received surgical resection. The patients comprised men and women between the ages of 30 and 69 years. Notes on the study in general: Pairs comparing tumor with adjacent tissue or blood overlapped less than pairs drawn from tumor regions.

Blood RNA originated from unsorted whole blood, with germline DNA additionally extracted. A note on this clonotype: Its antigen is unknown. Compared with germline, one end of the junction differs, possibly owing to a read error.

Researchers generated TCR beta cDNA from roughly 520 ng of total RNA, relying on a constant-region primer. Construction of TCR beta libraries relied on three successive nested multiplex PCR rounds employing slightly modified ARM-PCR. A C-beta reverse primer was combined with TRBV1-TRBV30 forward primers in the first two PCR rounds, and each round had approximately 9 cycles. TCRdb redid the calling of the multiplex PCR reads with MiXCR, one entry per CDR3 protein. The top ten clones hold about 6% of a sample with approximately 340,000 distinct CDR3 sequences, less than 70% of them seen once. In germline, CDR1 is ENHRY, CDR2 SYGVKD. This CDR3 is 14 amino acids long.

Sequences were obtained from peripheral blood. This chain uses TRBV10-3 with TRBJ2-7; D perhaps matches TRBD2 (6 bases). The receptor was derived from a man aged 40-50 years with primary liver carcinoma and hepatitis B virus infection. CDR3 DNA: TGTGCCATCAGTGGAGACGGGAGTTCCTACGAGCAGGACTTC. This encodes CAISGDGSSYEQDF.